This TCR beta chain comes out of a study of blood T cell repertoires in COVID-19. Data came from immunoSEQ multiplex PCR; TCRdb stores just in-frame clones and leaves some out. This table holds around 430,000 clones, approximately 87% found once. The sequence was collected from a woman aged 45-65 years who had recovered from COVID-19. What was sequenced was PBMCs or T cells enriched from blood (not recorded which).

The CDR3 reads CAGTYGYTF. CDR3 nucleotides: TGTGCGGGCACTTATGGCTACACCTTC. The chain joins TRBV19 to TRBJ1-2; D unresolved. This CDR3 is built from 9 residues. In germline, CDR1 is LNHDA, CDR2 SQIVND (reference sequence).